This is a list of T cell receptor beta chains from one sample in a study of blood T cells in healthy people across ages. MiXCR was run by TCRdb on the 5' RACE reads, yielding one entry per CDR3 protein. Of about 1,400,000 distinct CDR3 sequences detected, approximately 60% appear once; the ten largest clones hold approximately 7%. The sample taken for sequencing was blood. These receptors originate from a man in his late teens or twenties in good health. CDR3s include the opening cysteine and the closing phenylalanine or tryptophan. A D gene is named only where the DNA matches it firmly. Not every row has a clone size; where given, it reads once, few, many or a size class.

j_call | d_call | v_call | clone_size | cdr3_nt | cdr3_aa
TRBJ2-2 | . | TRBV4-2 | few | TGTGCCAGCACTGGCACCCCCTACACCGGGGAGCTGTTTTTT | CASTGTPYTGELFF
TRBJ2-7 | TRBD2 | TRBV27 | . | TGTGCCAGCAGTTTAGCGGGAGAAGTCGAGCAGTACTTC | CASSLAGEVEQYF
TRBJ2-7 | . | TRBV6-6 | . | TGTGCCAGCAGTTCTGCGGCCTCTGCCTCCTACGAGCAGTACTTC | CASSSAASASYEQYF
TRBJ2-7 | . | TRBV12-3/TRBV12-4 | many | TGTGCCAGCAGTTTTGGGATTACCTACGAGCAGTACTTC | CASSFGITYEQYF
TRBJ2-3 | . | TRBV4-2 | many | TGTGCCAGCAGCCAACAGTCTAGCACAGATACGCAGTATTTT | CASSQQSSTDTQYF
TRBJ2-4 | TRBD1 | TRBV7-9 | few | TGTGCCAGCAGCTTAGAGGGGGCGCCCCCGTACTTC | CASSLEGAPPYF
TRBJ2-1 | . | TRBV29-1 | few | TGCAGCGTTGAAAAACGGGACACGAGCTCCTACAATGAGCAGTTCTTC | CSVEKRDTSSYNEQFF
TRBJ2-7 | TRBD2 | TRBV27 | . | TGTGCCAGCAGTTTACTGGGCGGGAGGGGGTACGAGCAGTACTTC | CASSLLGGRGYEQYF
TRBJ2-7 | . | TRBV13 | . | TGTGCCAGCAGCTTAGGCCGCCAGTACGAGCAGTACTTC | CASSLGRQYEQYF
TRBJ1-2 | . | TRBV3-1 | . | TGTGCCAGCAGCCAAAGCCCAAGGGGCAATTACTATGGCTACACCTTC | CASSQSPRGNYYGYTF
TRBJ2-3 | . | TRBV12-3/TRBV12-4 | few | TGTGCCAGCAGTAAAAACGAGAGAAGCACAGATACGCAGTATTTT | CASSKNERSTDTQYF
TRBJ2-1 | TRBD2 | TRBV12-3/TRBV12-4 | . | TGTGCCAGCTCCCCTAGCGGGAGTTATGAGCAGTTCTTC | CASSPSGSYEQFF
TRBJ2-1 | TRBD2 | TRBV11-2 | . | TGTGCCAGACATGGGCTAGCGGGAGGGTGGACCTACAATGAGCAGTTCTTC | CARHGLAGGWTYNEQFF